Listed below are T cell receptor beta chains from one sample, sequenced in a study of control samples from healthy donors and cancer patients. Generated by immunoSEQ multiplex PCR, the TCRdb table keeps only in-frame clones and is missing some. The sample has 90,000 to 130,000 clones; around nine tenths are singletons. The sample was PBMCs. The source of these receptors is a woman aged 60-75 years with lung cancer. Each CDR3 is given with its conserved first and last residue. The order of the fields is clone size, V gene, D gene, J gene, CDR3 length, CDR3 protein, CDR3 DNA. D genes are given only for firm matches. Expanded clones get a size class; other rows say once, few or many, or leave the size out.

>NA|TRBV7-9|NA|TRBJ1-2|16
CASSLGGSRWGDGYTF
TGTGCCAGCAGCTTAGGGGGTTCACGATGGGGCGATGGCTACACCTTC
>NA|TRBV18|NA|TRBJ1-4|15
CASSLQSATNEKLFF
TGTGCCAGCTCCCTACAGAGTGCAACTAATGAAAAACTGTTTTTT
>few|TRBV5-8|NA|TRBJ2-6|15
CASRTDGSGANVLTF
TGTGCCAGCAGAACGGACGGCTCTGGGGCCAACGTCCTGACTTTC
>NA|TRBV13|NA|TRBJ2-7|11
CASSLLREQYF
TGTGCCAGCAGCTTATTACGCGAGCAGTACTTC
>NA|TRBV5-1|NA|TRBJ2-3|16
CASSAARQSSTDTQYF
TGCGCCAGCAGCGCGGCCAGACAGAGTAGCACAGATACGCAGTATTTT
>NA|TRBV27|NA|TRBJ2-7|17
CASSLTRRDTLSYEQYF
TGTGCCAGCAGTTTAACCCGCCGGGACACCCTCTCCTACGAGCAGTACTTC
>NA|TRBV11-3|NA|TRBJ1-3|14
CASSPDSSGNTIYF
TGTGCCAGCAGCCCCGACAGCTCTGGAAACACCATATATTTT
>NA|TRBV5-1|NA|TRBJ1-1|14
CASSLADFSSEAFF
TGCGCCAGCAGCTTGGCAGACTTCTCCAGCGAAGCTTTCTTT
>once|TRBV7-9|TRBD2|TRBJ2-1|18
CASSAGTSGRRTYNEQFF
TGTGCCAGCAGCGCCGGGACTAGCGGGAGGCGTACCTACAATGAGCAGTTCTTC
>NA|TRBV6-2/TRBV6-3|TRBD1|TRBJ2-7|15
CASSRSGTVSYEQYF
TGTGCCAGCAGTCGATCCGGGACAGTCTCCTACGAGCAGTACTTC
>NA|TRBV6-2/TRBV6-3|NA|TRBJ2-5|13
CASSSTGLETQYF
TGTGCCAGCAGCTCGACAGGACTAGAGACCCAGTACTTC
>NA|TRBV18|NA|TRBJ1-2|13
CASSPTAGRGYTF
TGTGCCAGCTCACCCACGGCAGGAAGGGGCTACACCTTC
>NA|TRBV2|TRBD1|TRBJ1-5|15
CASSPLAGGNQPQHF
TGTGCCAGCAGTCCCCTCGCAGGGGGAAATCAGCCCCAGCATTTT
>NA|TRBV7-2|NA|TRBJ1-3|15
CASSQTGFSGNTIYF
TGTGCCAGCAGCCAAACAGGCTTCTCTGGAAACACCATATATTTT